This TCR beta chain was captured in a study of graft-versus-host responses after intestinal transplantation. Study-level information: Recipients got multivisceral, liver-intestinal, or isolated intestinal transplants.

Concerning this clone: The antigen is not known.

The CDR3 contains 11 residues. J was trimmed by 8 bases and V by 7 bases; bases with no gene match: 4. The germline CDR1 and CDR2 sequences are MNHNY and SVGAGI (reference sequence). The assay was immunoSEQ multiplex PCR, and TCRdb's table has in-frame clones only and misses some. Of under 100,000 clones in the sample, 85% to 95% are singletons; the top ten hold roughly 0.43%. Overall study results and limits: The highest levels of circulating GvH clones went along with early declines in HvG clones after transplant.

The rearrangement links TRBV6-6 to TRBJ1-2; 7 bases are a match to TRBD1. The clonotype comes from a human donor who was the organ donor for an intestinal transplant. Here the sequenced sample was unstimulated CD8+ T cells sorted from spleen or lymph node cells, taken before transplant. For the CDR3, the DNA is TGTGCCAGCACAGGGGGAGGCGGCTACACCTTC. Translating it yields CASTGGGGYTF.